A selection of T cell receptor beta chains follows, all from one sample in a study of cytomegalovirus exposure and HLA in healthy donors. Sequencing was performed with immunoSEQ multiplex PCR; in TCRdb, only in-frame clones are kept and a portion is missing. The data contain around 93,000 clones, approximately 85% of them singletons. The sample taken for sequencing was PBMCs. The source is a man aged 25-40 years in good health and CMV-seropositive. Each CDR3 is given with its conserved first and last residue. D genes are given only for firm matches. Clone size appears in some rows only: once, few, many, or a class for an expanded clone.

V	J	length	D	size	DNA	CDR3
TRBV10-3	TRBJ2-7	15	TRBD1	few	TGTGCCATCAGTGAAGCGATGGACAGGGGCCACGAGCAGTACTTC	CAISEAMDRGHEQYF
TRBV2	TRBJ1-2	12	-	-	TGTGCCAGCGGGGGCTCGCTGTATGGCTACACCTTC	CASGGSLYGYTF
TRBV27	TRBJ1-1	14	TRBD1	-	TGTGCCAGCCGCCGCAGGGGGTCGAACACTGAAGCTTTCTTT	CASRRRGSNTEAFF
TRBV6-6	TRBJ1-5	15	-	-	TGTGCCAGCAGTTACTCGGGAGGGCCGGGTCAGCCCCAGCATTTT	CASSYSGGPGQPQHF
TRBV28	TRBJ1-4	13	TRBD1	-	TGTGCCACCGACAGGGTTCAGCGTGAAAAACTGTTTTTT	CATDRVQREKLFF
TRBV28	TRBJ1-5	12	-	once	TGTGCCAGCAGTTTATTAAATCAGCCCCAGCATTTT	CASSLLNQPQHF
TRBV5-6	TRBJ2-1	15	-	-	TGTGCCAGCAGCCTTGGGGAGGCGAGATACAATGAGCAGTTCTTC	CASSLGEARYNEQFF
TRBV7-7	TRBJ2-1	15	-	-	TGTGCCAGCAGCTTAGGGCTAGATTCCTACAATGAGCAGTTCTTC	CASSLGLDSYNEQFF
TRBV9	TRBJ2-7	15	-	-	TGTGCCAGCAGCGTCCAGGGCTCAGAGGCCTACGAGCAGTACTTC	CASSVQGSEAYEQYF
TRBV6-5	TRBJ2-1	13	TRBD1	-	TGTGCCAGCAGTCGACAGGGGGGCAATGAGCAGTTCTTC	CASSRQGGNEQFF
TRBV28	TRBJ1-5	12	-	-	TGTGCCAGCACCAAATGGGACACGGCCCAGCATTTT	CASTKWDTAQHF
TRBV16	TRBJ1-4	15	TRBD1	few	TGTGCCAGCAGCCAAACGACAGGGAATAATGAAAAACTGTTTTTT	CASSQTTGNNEKLFF
TRBV5-6	TRBJ1-2	15	TRBD1	-	TGTGCCAGCAGCTCCCCGGACAGGGGCAGCTATGGCTACACCTTC	CASSSPDRGSYGYTF
TRBV28	TRBJ2-1	15	TRBD2	-	TGTGCCAGCAGAACAAGCGGGAGGGCTTACAATGAGCAGTTCTTC	CASRTSGRAYNEQFF
TRBV7-9	TRBJ1-1	14	-	few	TGTGCCAGCACGGTCGACGGAGGTCCTTTTGAAGCTTTCTTT	CASTVDGGPFEAFF
TRBV14	TRBJ1-2	13	TRBD1	-	TGTGCCAGCAGCCCTGGACAGGGGAATGGCTACACCTTC	CASSPGQGNGYTF
TRBV21-1	TRBJ2-5	14	-	-	TGTGCCAGGGAGCCGGGACAAGGAAAAGAGACCCAGTACTTC	CAREPGQGKETQYF
TRBV7-8	TRBJ2-3	18	-	-	TGTGCCAGCAGCTTACCCTTGAAGGACTCGGGAAGCACAGATACGCAGTATTTT	CASSLPLKDSGSTDTQYF
TRBV6-5	TRBJ2-7	13	-	-	TGTGCCAGCAGTTACACGATGGGCCGCGAGCAGTACTTC	CASSYTMGREQYF
TRBV6-4	TRBJ2-1	13	TRBD2	once	TGTGCCAGCAGCCGGCGGGAGGACAATGAGCAGTTCTTC	CASSRREDNEQFF
TRBV7-2	TRBJ2-7	14	TRBD1	-	TGTGCCAGCAGCTTCGACAGGGGCTCCTACGAGCAGTACTTC	CASSFDRGSYEQYF
TRBV13	TRBJ2-5	20	TRBD2	-	TGTGCCAGCAGCTTATACAAACGGACTAGCGGGAGGGGGATTCCTACGGAGCAGTACTTC	CASSLYKRTSGRGIPTEQYF
TRBV28	TRBJ1-2	14	TRBD1	-	TGTGCCAGCAGTTTGGAAACAGGGGTCTATGGCTACACCTTC	CASSLETGVYGYTF
TRBV9	TRBJ2-7	15	TRBD2	-	TGTGCCAGCAGCGTCGGGACTAGCGGGTTCTACGAGCAGTACTTC	CASSVGTSGFYEQYF
TRBV5-6	TRBJ1-1	16	TRBD1	few	TGTGCCAGCAGCCAAACTTGGGACAGGCAGAACACTGAAGCTTTCTTT	CASSQTWDRQNTEAFF
TRBV6-6	TRBJ2-2	14	-	-	TGTGCCAGCTCCCCCGGGGGCGGGAGCGGGGAGCTGTTTTTT	CASSPGGGSGELFF
TRBV4-3	TRBJ1-4	16	TRBD1	-	TGCGCCAGCAGCCAAGATCAGGTCAGGGGGCGTGAAAAACTGTTTTTT	CASSQDQVRGREKLFF
TRBV2	TRBJ2-7	17	TRBD1	-	TGTGCCAGCAGTTCACCCCGGACAGGGCAAAAAGGGAAAGAGCAGTACTTC	CASSSPRTGQKGKEQYF
TRBV29-1	TRBJ2-5	11	-	-	TGCAGCGTTTCGAGTACAGAGACCCAGTACTTC	CSVSSTETQYF
TRBV5-1	TRBJ1-4	13	TRBD1	-	TGCGCCAGCAGATACACAGGGGGTGAAAAACTGTTTTTT	CASRYTGGEKLFF
TRBV10-3	TRBJ2-6	16	-	-	TGTGCCATCAGTGATGGAGGTCTCTCTGGGGCCAACGTCCTGACTTTC	CAISDGGLSGANVLTF
TRBV5-5	TRBJ1-2	16	TRBD1	-	TGTGCCAGCAGCTTGGGCGACAGGGTCCAGAACTATGGCTACACCTTC	CASSLGDRVQNYGYTF
TRBV5-1	TRBJ2-7	16	TRBD2	-	TGCGCCAGCAGCTTGGTGTCTAGCGGGAGAGAATACGAGCAGTACTTC	CASSLVSSGREYEQYF
TRBV5-5	TRBJ2-3	15	-	once	TGTGCCAGCAGCTTGGACACCGCTGACTCAGATACGCAGTATTTT	CASSLDTADSDTQYF
TRBV28	TRBJ1-5	15	TRBD1	-	TGTGCCAGCAGAACAGGGGCGGTTAGCAATCAGCCCCAGCATTTT	CASRTGAVSNQPQHF
TRBV28	TRBJ1-4	13	-	-	TGTGCCAGCAGTTTGGCCGATTTCCGAAAACTGTTTTTT	CASSLADFRKLFF
TRBV27	TRBJ2-7	15	TRBD2	-	TGTGCCAGCAGCTCGAGCGGGAGATCCTCCTACGAGCAGTACTTC	CASSSSGRSSYEQYF
TRBV10-2	TRBJ1-5	16	-	few	TGCGCCAGCAGTGGCTCAGGGCAACATAGCAATCAGCCCCAGCATTTT	CASSGSGQHSNQPQHF
TRBV29-1	TRBJ2-1	12	-	-	TGCAGCGTTGAACCGACAGTAAATGAGCAGTTCTTC	CSVEPTVNEQFF